A selection of T cell receptor beta chains follows, all from one sample in a study of blood T cell repertoires in COVID-19. The table came from immunoSEQ multiplex PCR; TCRdb's copy has only in-frame clones and leaves some out. Among about 380,000 clones listed, 85% were seen once. Source material: peripheral blood. The receptors here all came from a young woman with acute or convalescent COVID-19. Both conserved end residues are trimmed from each CDR3. The order of the fields is CDR3 length, J gene, V gene, CDR3 protein.

12	TRBJ2-5	TRBV5-6	ASSSTSGGETQY
14	TRBJ1-5	TRBV19	ASSTNGGAQFQPQH
13	TRBJ2-7	TRBV5-6	ASSSTGFITYEQY
13	TRBJ2-7	TRBV20-1	SASVQGAGSYEQY
11	TRBJ2-7	TRBV7-9	ASSPGQGAEQY
15	TRBJ2-5	TRBV13	ASSPTGTSGGKETQY
12	TRBJ2-1	TRBV7-9	ASIHRGGLDEQF
11	TRBJ2-1	TRBV5-1	ASSLLSGGEQF
15	TRBJ2-2	TRBV27	ASSEGLAGGEPGELF
13	TRBJ2-3	TRBV5-4	ASSLRAGNTDTQY
13	TRBJ2-5	TRBV28	ASSQSSGGGETQY
11	TRBJ1-2	TRBV24-1	ATPGASNYGYT
16	TRBJ1-3	TRBV3-1/TRBV3-2	ASSQGPFRGATGNTIY
13	TRBJ2-3	TRBV11-2	ASSLEAGGTDTQY
12	TRBJ2-1	TRBV9	ASSMGPSYNEQF
12	TRBJ1-4	TRBV9	ASSSGQGREKLF
13	TRBJ2-7	TRBV4-1	PRSQGGDGGYEQY
11	TRBJ2-1	TRBV2	ASSEAGIGEQF
12	TRBJ2-7	TRBV7-9	ASRTLGGSDEQY
14	TRBJ1-2	TRBV7-8	ASSLFTSGANYGYT
12	TRBJ1-1	TRBV5-1	ASSLGGRDSEAF
12	TRBJ1-1	TRBV5-6	ASSLLGADTEAF
14	TRBJ1-2	TRBV4-1	ASSQRKRGRWYGYT
14	TRBJ1-5	TRBV19	ASSNPRGGPAVAQH
11	TRBJ1-5	TRBV6-2/TRBV6-3	ASSPGVDQPQH
13	TRBJ2-5	TRBV2	ASSPEGLAGETQY
11	TRBJ1-2	TRBV12-3/TRBV12-4	ASSRDISYGYT
15	TRBJ2-2	TRBV10-1	ASSEIRGISNTGELF
13	TRBJ1-1	TRBV5-6	ASSLGTGGLGEAF
13	TRBJ2-7	TRBV27	ASSFYGTGDYEQY
11	TRBJ1-1	TRBV3-1/TRBV3-2	ASSQRQATEAF
14	TRBJ2-6	TRBV11-2	ASSFRGGSGANVLT
14	TRBJ2-2	TRBV3-1/TRBV3-2	ASSYDTSGNTGELF
11	TRBJ1-4	TRBV28	ASEMTGDEKLF
10	TRBJ1-1	TRBV6-4	ASSDLGGEAF
11	TRBJ1-5	TRBV19	ATTGQEGQPQH
13	TRBJ2-3	TRBV6-4	ASSLTSGGTDTQY
13	TRBJ2-3	TRBV19	ASSAPMGLTDTQY
16	TRBJ2-1	TRBV11-2	ASSSLRGDLATYNEQF
11	TRBJ1-2	TRBV10-3	AIRRTGRYGYT
13	TRBJ1-5	TRBV28	ASSEITGSGQPQH
14	TRBJ1-1	TRBV5-8	ASSYRDRGSNTEAF
15	TRBJ1-5	TRBV5-6	ASSLGPPGLRNQPQH
14	TRBJ2-2	TRBV14	ASSPPSGRYTGELF
13	TRBJ1-5	TRBV28	ASSFRKTGNQPQH
13	TRBJ1-1	TRBV2	ASSEFQGASTEAF
13	TRBJ1-6	TRBV9	ASSGGGGINSPLH
14	TRBJ1-1	TRBV28	ASSLRTADTSDEAF
13	TRBJ2-7	TRBV7-9	ASSAPSTTSYEQY